A selection of T cell receptor beta chains follows, all from one sample in a study of blood T cells in healthy people across ages. TCRdb re-derived calls from the 5' RACE reads in MiXCR, one entry per CDR3 protein. This sample has 700,000 to 900,000 distinct CDR3 sequences, with approximately 24% found just once. The same specimen was also included in a second study, on T cells of mothers and their children.

The sample was blood. These receptors were collected from a boy between 10 and 17 years old in good health. Each CDR3 is given with its conserved first and last residue. A D gene is named only where the DNA matches it firmly. Clone size is stated in some rows and not others, as once, few, many or a class when expanded.

D gene: .
V gene: TRBV6-6
J gene: TRBJ1-1
clone size: few
CDR3 protein: CASSYGGRNTEAFF
CDR3 DNA: TGTGCCAGCAGTTACGGGGGCAGGAACACTGAAGCTTTCTTT

D gene: TRBD2
V gene: TRBV20-1
J gene: TRBJ2-5
clone size: .
CDR3 protein: CSARPRGVRETQYF
CDR3 DNA: TGCAGTGCTAGGCCGCGGGGGGTTCGGGAGACCCAGTACTTC

D gene: .
V gene: TRBV12-3/TRBV12-4
J gene: TRBJ1-2
clone size: .
CDR3 protein: CASSVLDPAVYGYTF
CDR3 DNA: TGTGCCAGCAGTGTTCTCGACCCAGCCGTCTATGGCTACACCTTC

D gene: .
V gene: TRBV12-3/TRBV12-4
J gene: TRBJ1-2
clone size: few
CDR3 protein: CASSPHKGYTF
CDR3 DNA: TGTGCCAGCAGTCCGCATAAAGGGTACACCTTC

D gene: TRBD2
V gene: TRBV9
J gene: TRBJ2-2
clone size: few
CDR3 protein: CASSVERGGNTGELFF
CDR3 DNA: TGTGCCAGCAGCGTAGAGCGGGGGGGGAACACCGGGGAGCTGTTTTTT

D gene: .
V gene: TRBV20-1
J gene: TRBJ1-2
clone size: .
CDR3 protein: CSARDYTVYGYTF
CDR3 DNA: TGCAGTGCTAGAGATTACACAGTTTATGGCTACACCTTC

D gene: .
V gene: TRBV12-5
J gene: TRBJ1-1
clone size: few
CDR3 protein: CASGLMGGPEAFF
CDR3 DNA: TGTGCTAGTGGTTTGATGGGGGGACCTGAAGCTTTCTTT

D gene: .
V gene: TRBV11-2
J gene: TRBJ2-7
clone size: .
CDR3 protein: CASSLGPRQSSYEQYF
CDR3 DNA: TGTGCCAGCAGCTTAGGCCCCCGCCAGAGCTCCTACGAGCAGTACTTC

D gene: .
V gene: TRBV6-5
J gene: TRBJ2-7
clone size: few
CDR3 protein: CASTSPRVGEQYF
CDR3 DNA: TGTGCCAGCACTTCGCCCAGGGTGGGAGAGCAGTACTTC

D gene: TRBD2
V gene: TRBV7-9
J gene: TRBJ2-1
clone size: few
CDR3 protein: CASSLPGTTNNEQFF
CDR3 DNA: TGTGCCAGCAGCTTGCCAGGGACTACCAACAATGAGCAGTTCTTC

D gene: TRBD1
V gene: TRBV7-6
J gene: TRBJ1-1
clone size: few
CDR3 protein: CASSHPDREGAFF
CDR3 DNA: TGTGCCAGCAGCCACCCAGACAGGGAAGGAGCTTTCTTT

D gene: TRBD1
V gene: TRBV27
J gene: TRBJ1-1
clone size: .
CDR3 protein: CASSLFGQGGTEAFF
CDR3 DNA: TGTGCCAGCAGTTTATTTGGACAGGGGGGCACTGAAGCTTTCTTT

D gene: .
V gene: TRBV30
J gene: TRBJ2-2
clone size: few
CDR3 protein: CACPAGARTGELFF
CDR3 DNA: TGTGCCTGTCCTGCGGGGGCGCGCACCGGGGAGCTGTTTTTT

D gene: .
V gene: TRBV12-3/TRBV12-4
J gene: TRBJ2-5
clone size: many
CDR3 protein: CASSPMGRLGETQYF
CDR3 DNA: TGTGCCAGCAGTCCCATGGGCAGATTGGGCGAGACCCAGTACTTC

D gene: TRBD1
V gene: TRBV27
J gene: TRBJ2-5
clone size: few
CDR3 protein: CASSPLTGVLEETQYF
CDR3 DNA: TGTGCCAGCAGTCCCCTGACAGGGGTTCTTGAGGAGACCCAGTACTTC

D gene: TRBD1
V gene: TRBV12-3/TRBV12-4
J gene: TRBJ2-1
clone size: .
CDR3 protein: CASSLATDRAVVWNEQFF
CDR3 DNA: TGTGCCAGCAGTTTAGCCACGGACAGGGCAGTGGTATGGAATGAGCAGTTCTTC

D gene: .
V gene: TRBV7-3
J gene: TRBJ2-1
clone size: few
CDR3 protein: CASSLVGGGNEQFF
CDR3 DNA: TGTGCCAGCAGCTTAGTCGGGGGCGGGAATGAGCAGTTCTTC

D gene: .
V gene: TRBV7-2
J gene: TRBJ2-3
clone size: .
CDR3 protein: CASSSLPRGTTDTQYF
CDR3 DNA: TGTGCCAGCAGCTCCTTACCTCGGGGGACCACAGATACGCAGTATTTT

D gene: .
V gene: TRBV3-1
J gene: TRBJ1-1
clone size: few
CDR3 protein: CASSQEGGSKAFF
CDR3 DNA: TGTGCCAGCAGCCAAGAAGGAGGATCGAAAGCTTTCTTT

D gene: .
V gene: TRBV20-1
J gene: TRBJ1-2
clone size: .
CDR3 protein: CSARDKGEVGYTF
CDR3 DNA: TGCAGTGCTAGAGATAAAGGGGAGGTAGGCTACACCTTC

D gene: .
V gene: TRBV2
J gene: TRBJ2-5
clone size: .
CDR3 protein: CASSEWASEGETQYF
CDR3 DNA: TGTGCCAGCAGTGAATGGGCTAGCGAGGGGGAGACCCAGTACTTC

D gene: .
V gene: TRBV6-5
J gene: TRBJ2-5
clone size: .
CDR3 protein: CASRRTGAGQETQYF
CDR3 DNA: TGTGCCAGCAGACGTACTGGGGCCGGACAAGAGACCCAGTACTTC

D gene: .
V gene: TRBV29-1
J gene: TRBJ2-7
clone size: few
CDR3 protein: CSAGTFLEQYF
CDR3 DNA: TGCAGCGCTGGGACTTTCCTCGAGCAGTACTTC